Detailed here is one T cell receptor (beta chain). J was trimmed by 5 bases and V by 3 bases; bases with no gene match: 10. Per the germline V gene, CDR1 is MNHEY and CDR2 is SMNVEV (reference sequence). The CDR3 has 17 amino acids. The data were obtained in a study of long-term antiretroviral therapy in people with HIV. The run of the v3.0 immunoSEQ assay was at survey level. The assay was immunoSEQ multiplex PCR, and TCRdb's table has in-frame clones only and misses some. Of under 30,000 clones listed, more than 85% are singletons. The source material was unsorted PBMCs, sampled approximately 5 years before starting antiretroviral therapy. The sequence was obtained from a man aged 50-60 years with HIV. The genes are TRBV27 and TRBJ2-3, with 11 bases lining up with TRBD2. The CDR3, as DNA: TGTGCCAGCAGTTTTCCCCTTAGCGGGAGGGCCCAAGATACGCAGTATTTT. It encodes CASSFPLSGRAQDTQYF.